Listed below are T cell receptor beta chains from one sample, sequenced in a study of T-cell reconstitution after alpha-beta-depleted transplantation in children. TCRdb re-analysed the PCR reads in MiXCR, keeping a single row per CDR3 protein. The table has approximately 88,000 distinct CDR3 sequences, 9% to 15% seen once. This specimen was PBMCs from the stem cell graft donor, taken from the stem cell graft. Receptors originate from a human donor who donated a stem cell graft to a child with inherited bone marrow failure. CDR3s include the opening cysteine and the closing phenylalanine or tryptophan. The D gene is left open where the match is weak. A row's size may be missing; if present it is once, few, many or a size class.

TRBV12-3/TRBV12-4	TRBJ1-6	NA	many	TGTGCCAGCAGTTTCCCCCTCGGGGCCCTCCACTTT	CASSFPLGALHF
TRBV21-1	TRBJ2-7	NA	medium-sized	TGTGCCAGCAGCAAAGTAAACGTGAGGGACTACGAGCAGTACTTC	CASSKVNVRDYEQYF
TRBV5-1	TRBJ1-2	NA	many	TGCGCCAGCAGCCCCATGGACCCCCTGGGCTACACCTTC	CASSPMDPLGYTF
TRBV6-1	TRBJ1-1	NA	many	TGTGCCAGCAGTGTTTCGGGAACTGAAGCTTTCTTT	CASSVSGTEAFF
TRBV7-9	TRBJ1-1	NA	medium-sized	TGTGCCAGCAGCCCCCCTTTGGGGGTTTTCGAAGCTTTCTTT	CASSPPLGVFEAFF
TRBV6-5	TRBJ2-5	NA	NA	TGTGCCAGCAGTTACTCCCGGGGCCAAGAGACCCAGTACTTC	CASSYSRGQETQYF
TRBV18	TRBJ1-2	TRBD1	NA	TGTGCCAGCTCACCATACAGGGGCGGTGGCTACACCTTC	CASSPYRGGGYTF
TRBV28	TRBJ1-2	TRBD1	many	TGTGCCAGCAGCTCCCCCGGGACAGGGATCAGCTATGGCTACACCTTC	CASSSPGTGISYGYTF
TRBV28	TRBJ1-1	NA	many	TGTGCCAGCAGTTTTAGGTGGGGCATGAACACTGAAGCTTTCTTT	CASSFRWGMNTEAFF
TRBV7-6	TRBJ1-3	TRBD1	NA	TGTGCCAGCAGCTTATCTCCGGGACAGGCGGCCGGAAACACCATATATTTT	CASSLSPGQAAGNTIYF
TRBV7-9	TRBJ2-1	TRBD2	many	TGTGCCAGCAGCTTGAAGCGGGGGGCCTACAATGAGCAGTTCTTC	CASSLKRGAYNEQFF
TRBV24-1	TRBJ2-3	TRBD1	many	TGTGCCACCAGTGAGGCCGGGACAGGTTTGAAAGATACGCAGTATTTT	CATSEAGTGLKDTQYF
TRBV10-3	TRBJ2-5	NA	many	TGTGCCATCAGTGAGTTAGGAGGGGGCGAAGAGACCCAGTACTTC	CAISELGGGEETQYF
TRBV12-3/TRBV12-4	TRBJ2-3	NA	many	TGTGCCAGCCGGGGCTTCACAGATACGCAGTATTTT	CASRGFTDTQYF
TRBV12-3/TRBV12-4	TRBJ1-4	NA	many	TGTGCCAGCAGTTTGGAAGGATCTGAAGAAAAACTGTTTTTT	CASSLEGSEEKLFF
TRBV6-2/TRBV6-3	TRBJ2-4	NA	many	TGTGCCAGCAGTTACTCGAGGTCACAATCGCCCCTAGCCAAAAACATTCAGTACTTC	CASSYSRSQSPLAKNIQYF
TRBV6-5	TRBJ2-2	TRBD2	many	TGTGCCAGCAGAAAACTAGCGGGAGGGCCGAGCACCGGGGAGCTGTTTTTT	CASRKLAGGPSTGELFF
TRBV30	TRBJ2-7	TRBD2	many	TGTGCGCATCGGGGGAGGGACTCGCTGCAGTACTTC	CAHRGRDSLQYF
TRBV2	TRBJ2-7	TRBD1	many	TGTGCCAATATACAGGGGTCTACCTACGAGCAGTACTTC	CANIQGSTYEQYF
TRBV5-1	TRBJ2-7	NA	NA	TGCGCCAGCAGCTTCTCGGGTATCATCTACGAGCAGTACTTC	CASSFSGIIYEQYF
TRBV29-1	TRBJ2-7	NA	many	TGCAGCGTTGAAGATCAGTGGAGGGGTCCCCCCTACGAGCAGTACTTC	CSVEDQWRGPPYEQYF
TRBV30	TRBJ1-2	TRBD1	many	TGTGCCTGGAGTATAGGACAGGGCGGCTACACCTTC	CAWSIGQGGYTF
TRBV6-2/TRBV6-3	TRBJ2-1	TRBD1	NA	TGTGCCAGCAGTCCTAATCTCCAGGGGGTCTCGAATGAGCAGTTCTTC	CASSPNLQGVSNEQFF
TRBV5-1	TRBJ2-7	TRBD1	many	TGCGCCAGCAGCGCACAGGGGGCTTCCTACGAGCAGTACTTC	CASSAQGASYEQYF
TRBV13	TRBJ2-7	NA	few	TGTGCCAGCAGTCTGGAAGGCGCCCCCTACGAGCAGTACTTC	CASSLEGAPYEQYF
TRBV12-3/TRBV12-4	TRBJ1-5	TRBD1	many	TGTGCCAGCAGTCGGGACAGGGGAAAGAGTACTCAGCCCCAGCATTTT	CASSRDRGKSTQPQHF
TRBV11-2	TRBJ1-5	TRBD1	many	TGTGCCAGCAGCTTAGGGACAGGGCCCCATCAGCCCCAGCATTTT	CASSLGTGPHQPQHF
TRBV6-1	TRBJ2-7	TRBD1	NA	TGTGCCAGCAGCCAGTTGGGACAGGCCTACGAGCAGTACTTC	CASSQLGQAYEQYF
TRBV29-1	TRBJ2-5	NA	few	TGCAGCGTTGACAGGGGCGACGGAGAGACCCAGTACTTC	CSVDRGDGETQYF
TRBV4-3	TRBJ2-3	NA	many	TGCGCCAGCAGCCAAGCCCCGGCAGATACGCAGTATTTT	CASSQAPADTQYF
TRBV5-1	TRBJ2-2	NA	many	TGCGCCAGCAGAGATCAGGGATACACCGGGGAGCTGTTTTTT	CASRDQGYTGELFF
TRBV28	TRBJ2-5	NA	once	TGTGCCAGCAGCAGACAGATCAAAGAGACCCAGTACTTC	CASSRQIKETQYF